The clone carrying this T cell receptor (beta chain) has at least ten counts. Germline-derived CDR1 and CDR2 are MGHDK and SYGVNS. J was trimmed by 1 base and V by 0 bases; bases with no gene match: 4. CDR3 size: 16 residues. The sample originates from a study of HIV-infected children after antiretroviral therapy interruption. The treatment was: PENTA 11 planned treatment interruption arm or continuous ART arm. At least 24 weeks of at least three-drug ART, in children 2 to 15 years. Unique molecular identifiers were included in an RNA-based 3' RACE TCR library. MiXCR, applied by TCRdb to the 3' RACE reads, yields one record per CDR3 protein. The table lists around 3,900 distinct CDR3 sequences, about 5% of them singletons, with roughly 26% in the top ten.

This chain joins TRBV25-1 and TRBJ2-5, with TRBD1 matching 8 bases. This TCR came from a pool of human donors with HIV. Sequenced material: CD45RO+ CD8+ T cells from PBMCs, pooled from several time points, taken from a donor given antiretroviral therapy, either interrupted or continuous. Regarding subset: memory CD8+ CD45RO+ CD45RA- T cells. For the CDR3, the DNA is TGTGCCAGCAGTGAATACGGGACAGGACTCCAAGAGACCCAGTACTTC. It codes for CASSEYGTGLQETQYF. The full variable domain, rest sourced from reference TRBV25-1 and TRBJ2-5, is EADIYQTPRYLVIGTGKKITLECSQTMGHDKMYWYQQDPGMELHLIHYSYGVNSTEKGDLSSESTVSRIRTEHFPLTLESARPSHTSQYLCASSEYGTGLQETQYFGPGTRLLVL.